A few counts support the clone carrying this TCR beta chain. What it binds is unknown. The whole isolated RNA underwent reverse transcription, so sequencing captured expressed TCRB transcripts. Sequenced by immunoSEQ multiplex PCR; TCRdb stores in-frame clones only, minus some. The sample consists of 200,000 to 250,000 clones, about 11% of them appearing once. Trimming took 0 bases from V and 5 from J; bases not matched to a gene: 6. The CDR3 runs to 17 residues. Germline-derived CDR1 and CDR2 are LNHNV and YYDKDF (reference sequence). The source of the sample is a study of beta chain features in type 1 diabetes. Study details: Across every sample, 107,917,701 sorted cells were examined in total. Study-wide results and caveats: Any HLA effect on TCRB rearrangement was left unresolved by small sub-analyses.

The authors took one heparinised blood draw, averaging about 116 mL, from each donor. The sequence derives from a man younger than 35 in good health. The specimen sequenced was central memory CD4+ T cells from blood. The chain recombines TRBV15 with TRBJ1-4, with 10 bases that match TRBD1. The CDR3 protein is CATSRDGQGQGNEKLFF. CDR3 coding DNA: TGTGCCACCAGCAGAGATGGTCAGGGACAGGGGAATGAAAAACTGTTTTTT.